This record concerns one T cell receptor beta chain sequence. Specified time point: neoterminal ileum biopsy at postoperative endoscopy, about 6 months after surgery. Assay: immunoSEQ multiplex PCR; the TCRdb copy retains only in-frame clones and omits some. The sample consists of roughly 60,000 clones, about 88% of them appearing once. Trimming cost V 7 bases and J 4 bases; bases outside gene matches: 15. The CDR3 sequence is 17 residues long. CDR1 is MNHEY and CDR2 is SMNVEV in the germline V gene (reference sequence). This sample is drawn from a study of T cell repertoires in ileal Crohn's disease.

The chain links TRBV27 to TRBJ2-5; TRBD2 matches at 10 bases. This TCR was recovered from an adult with Crohn's disease. What was sequenced was ileal tissue. The CDR3 loop reads CASNPSGRGPGPETQYF. The DNA for the CDR3 is TGTGCCAGCAATCCTAGCGGGAGAGGTCCCGGTCCAGAGACCCAGTACTTC.